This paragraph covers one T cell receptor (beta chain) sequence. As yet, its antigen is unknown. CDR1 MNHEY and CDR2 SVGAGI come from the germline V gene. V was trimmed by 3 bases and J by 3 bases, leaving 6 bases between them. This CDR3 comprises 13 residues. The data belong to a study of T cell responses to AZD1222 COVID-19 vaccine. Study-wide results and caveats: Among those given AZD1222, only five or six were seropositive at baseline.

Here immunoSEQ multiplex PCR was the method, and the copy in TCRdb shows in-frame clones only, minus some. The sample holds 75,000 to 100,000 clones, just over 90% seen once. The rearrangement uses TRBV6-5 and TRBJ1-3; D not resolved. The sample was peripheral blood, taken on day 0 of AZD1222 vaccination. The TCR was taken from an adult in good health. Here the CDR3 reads CASSYSHGNTIYF. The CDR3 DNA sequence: TGTGCCAGCAGTTATTCCCATGGAAACACCATATATTTT.